This record covers a single T cell receptor beta chain. The record originates from a study of preoperative IRX-2 immunotherapy in early breast cancer. This table comes from immunoSEQ multiplex PCR, and its TCRdb copy is limited to in-frame clones, with some not included. The sample contains around 29,000 clones, 90% of which appear only once. Stated treatment: preoperative locoregional IRX-2 cytokine immunotherapy. Preoperative locoregional IRX-2 cytokine immunotherapy was tested in the phase Ib source study. The CDR3 runs to 16 residues. The germline gives CDR1 SGHDN, CDR2 FVKESK. J was trimmed by 3 bases and V by 0 bases; bases with no gene match: 4.

J is TRBJ2-4 and V is TRBV14; 8 bases align to TRBD2. This receptor was obtained from a human donor with breast cancer. The sample here was taken from a patient treated with IRX-2 immunotherapy. This CDR3 is CASSQDIGGGKNIQYF. The CDR3 DNA reads TGTGCCAGCAGCCAAGATATCGGGGGGGGCAAAAACATTCAGTACTTC.